This T cell receptor (beta chain) was identified in a study of cytomegalovirus exposure and HLA in healthy donors. As concerns this clone: Its antigen is undetermined.

Points from the study as a whole: Investigators reported 150 to 200 TCR beta chains as tied to cytomegalovirus. The likely explanation for a cluster of highly shared sequence variants was sequencing artifact. Earlier results showed most TCR beta V segments being productive about 87% or about 30% of the time.

Trimming pared 6 bases from V and 4 bases from J, leaving 15 bases between. CDR3 size: 14 residues. The germline V gene has CDR1 LGHNA and CDR2 YSLEER. PCR amplification relied on 60 Vbeta primers (plus 13 Jbeta primers). Generated by immunoSEQ multiplex PCR, the TCRdb table keeps only in-frame clones and is missing some. The data contain 90,000 to 100,000 clones, over 55% of them singletons. The V call is TRBV4-3, the J call TRBJ1-2; a possible D gene is TRBD1 (5 bases). The sequence derives from a boy younger than 18 in good health and CMV-seropositive. The sequenced sample was PBMCs. DNA of the CDR3: TGCGCCAGCAGTCGCGACAGAGGTAGCTATGGCTACACCTTC. Translating it yields CASSRDRGSYGYTF.